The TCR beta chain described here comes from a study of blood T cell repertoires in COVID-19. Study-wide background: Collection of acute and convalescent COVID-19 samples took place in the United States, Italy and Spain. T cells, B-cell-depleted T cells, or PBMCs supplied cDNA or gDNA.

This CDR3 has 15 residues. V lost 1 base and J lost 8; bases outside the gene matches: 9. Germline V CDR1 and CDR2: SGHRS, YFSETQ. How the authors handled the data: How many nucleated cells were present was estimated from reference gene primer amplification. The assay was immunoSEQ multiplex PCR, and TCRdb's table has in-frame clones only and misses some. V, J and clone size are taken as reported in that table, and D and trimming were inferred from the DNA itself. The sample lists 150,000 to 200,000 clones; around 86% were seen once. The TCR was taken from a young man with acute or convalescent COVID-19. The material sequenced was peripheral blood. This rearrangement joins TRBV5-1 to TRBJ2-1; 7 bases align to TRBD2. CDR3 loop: CASSLPTGLSDEQFF. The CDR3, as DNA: TGCGCCAGCAGCTTGCCTACGGGACTAAGTGATGAGCAGTTCTTC. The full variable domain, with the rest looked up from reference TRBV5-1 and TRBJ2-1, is KAGVTQTPRYLIKTRGQQVTLSCSPISGHRSVSWYQQTPGQGLQFLFEYFSETQRNKGNFPGRFSGRQFSNSRSEMNVSTLELGDSALYLCASSLPTGLSDEQFFGPGTRLTVL.